This TCR beta chain was profiled in a study of blood T cell repertoires in COVID-19. Study at large: Researchers got acute and convalescent COVID-19 samples from the United States, Italy and Spain.

Authors' processing steps: Amplifying reference gene primers gave estimates of nucleated cell counts. Clones were read by immunoSEQ multiplex PCR, and TCRdb kept only the in-frame ones, dropping some. V and J calls and clone size are those listed in that table; D and trimming were worked out from the DNA. This table has just over 300,000 clones, under 90% appearing once. This clone is a singleton in its sample. At the DNA level, this CDR3 is encoded by other sequences in the same sample as well. This CDR3 spans 13 amino acids. Trimming left V 4 bases short and J 13 bases short, with 17 bases between. Enrollees, about 18 to 89 years old, lived in 24 US areas. Cohort 3 recovery required two negative PCRs, clearance, or symptom resolution.

Sequences were obtained from PBMCs or T cells enriched from blood (not recorded which). The V call is TRBV12-3 or TRBV12-4, the J call TRBJ1-5; a weak D match, TRBD1 (6 bases). This receptor was identified in a man aged 25-45 years who had recovered from COVID-19. The CDR3 region has the DNA TGTGCCAGCAGTTGGACAGACACCGGGCCTCAGCATTTT. It encodes CASSWTDTGPQHF.